These T cell receptor beta chains were read from a single sample in a study of cytomegalovirus exposure and HLA in healthy donors. Sequenced by immunoSEQ multiplex PCR; TCRdb stores in-frame clones only, minus some. Counted here are tens of thousands of clones, 95% occurring once; the ten biggest clones make up approximately 6.8%. The sample taken for sequencing was PBMCs. The source is a young woman in good health and CMV-seropositive. Both conserved end residues are part of each CDR3. The order of the fields is clone size, J gene, V gene, D gene, CDR3 DNA, CDR3 protein. D genes are given only for firm matches. Not all rows give a size; the values are once, few, many and, for expanded clones, a class.

clone size: .
J gene: TRBJ1-6
V gene: TRBV18
D gene: .
CDR3 DNA: TGTGCCAGCTCACCAGGAGGTTCACCCCTCCACTTT
CDR3 protein: CASSPGGSPLHF

clone size: .
J gene: TRBJ2-1
V gene: TRBV27
D gene: .
CDR3 DNA: TGTGCCAGCAGTTTATCCAGAGGCCATGAGCAGTTCTTC
CDR3 protein: CASSLSRGHEQFF

clone size: once
J gene: TRBJ2-3
V gene: TRBV7-9
D gene: TRBD2
CDR3 DNA: TGTGCCAGCAGCTTAGGGCTAGCGGGGGTCACAGATACGCAGTATTTT
CDR3 protein: CASSLGLAGVTDTQYF

clone size: .
J gene: TRBJ2-7
V gene: TRBV6-5
D gene: .
CDR3 DNA: TGTGCCAGCGTGGGCGGGCCCTCCTACGAGCAGTACTTC
CDR3 protein: CASVGGPSYEQYF

clone size: .
J gene: TRBJ2-1
V gene: TRBV2
D gene: TRBD1
CDR3 DNA: TGTGCCAGCAGCCTGGGACAGGGACGTGAGCAGTTCTTC
CDR3 protein: CASSLGQGREQFF

clone size: .
J gene: TRBJ2-1
V gene: TRBV30
D gene: TRBD2
CDR3 DNA: TGTGCCTGGAGTGGGGGGGCTAGCGGGGACAATGAGCAGTTCTTC
CDR3 protein: CAWSGGASGDNEQFF

clone size: .
J gene: TRBJ2-7
V gene: TRBV30
D gene: .
CDR3 DNA: TGTGCCTGGAGTCTCTTGTACGAGCAGTACTTC
CDR3 protein: CAWSLLYEQYF

clone size: .
J gene: TRBJ2-5
V gene: TRBV29-1
D gene: TRBD1
CDR3 DNA: TGCAGCGCCAGGGACAGCTCAAGGTGGGAGACCCAGTACTTC
CDR3 protein: CSARDSSRWETQYF

clone size: .
J gene: TRBJ2-5
V gene: TRBV28
D gene: TRBD2
CDR3 DNA: TGTGCCAGCAGACGACGGGGACTAGCGGGGGGAAAAGAGACCCAGTACTTC
CDR3 protein: CASRRRGLAGGKETQYF

clone size: .
J gene: TRBJ2-1
V gene: TRBV7-9
D gene: TRBD2
CDR3 DNA: TGTGCCAGCAGCCGCGGACTAGCGGGTAGAAGTGAGCAGTTCTTC
CDR3 protein: CASSRGLAGRSEQFF

clone size: .
J gene: TRBJ2-7
V gene: TRBV4-2
D gene: TRBD2
CDR3 DNA: TGTGCCAGCAGCCAAGAGGTCCAGCGGGGATACGAGCAGTACTTC
CDR3 protein: CASSQEVQRGYEQYF

clone size: .
J gene: TRBJ1-1
V gene: TRBV3-2
D gene: .
CDR3 DNA: TGTGTGTGCCCCGATGAGGCTTTCTTT
CDR3 protein: CVCPDEAFF

clone size: .
J gene: TRBJ1-2
V gene: TRBV28
D gene: TRBD1
CDR3 DNA: TGTGCCAGCAGTTTTCCAGGGGGCGCCGTAGCTAACTATGGCTACACCTTC
CDR3 protein: CASSFPGGAVANYGYTF

clone size: .
J gene: TRBJ2-7
V gene: TRBV6-5
D gene: .
CDR3 DNA: TGTGCCAGCAGCCGGGACACCGAAGGCCCCTACGAGCAGTACTTC
CDR3 protein: CASSRDTEGPYEQYF

clone size: .
J gene: TRBJ2-3
V gene: TRBV5-1
D gene: TRBD2
CDR3 DNA: TGCGCCACCATGAGGTCACTAGCGGCAGATACGCAGTATTTT
CDR3 protein: CATMRSLAADTQYF

clone size: .
J gene: TRBJ1-5
V gene: TRBV7-2
D gene: .
CDR3 DNA: TGTGCCAGCAGCTTAGTACCGGTTAGCAATCAGCCCCAGCATTTT
CDR3 protein: CASSLVPVSNQPQHF

clone size: .
J gene: TRBJ1-5
V gene: TRBV10-3
D gene: .
CDR3 DNA: TGTGCCATCAGTGAGTCCGGGATGGGGGGGAACAATCAGCCCCAGCATTTT
CDR3 protein: CAISESGMGGNNQPQHF

clone size: .
J gene: TRBJ2-7
V gene: TRBV27
D gene: TRBD1
CDR3 DNA: TGTGCCAGTATGGGGACAGCCTCCTACGAGCAGTACTTC
CDR3 protein: CASMGTASYEQYF

clone size: .
J gene: TRBJ1-2
V gene: TRBV7-9
D gene: TRBD1
CDR3 DNA: TGTGCCAGCAGCTCCGTCCCGGGACAGGGGGCAGGAAACTATGGCTACACCTTC
CDR3 protein: CASSSVPGQGAGNYGYTF

clone size: .
J gene: TRBJ2-2
V gene: TRBV29-1
D gene: .
CDR3 DNA: TGCAGCGGGGGGAGGTCAAGGGCGAACACCGGGGAGCTGTTTTTT
CDR3 protein: CSGGRSRANTGELFF

clone size: .
J gene: TRBJ2-1
V gene: TRBV5-1
D gene: .
CDR3 DNA: TGCGCCAGCAGCTTGAGTGGCGTTGGGCCTTACTTTATCTCCTACAATGAGCAGTTCTTC
CDR3 protein: CASSLSGVGPYFISYNEQFF

clone size: .
J gene: TRBJ2-1
V gene: TRBV9
D gene: TRBD2
CDR3 DNA: TGTGCCAGCAGCGATCCAGAGCGGGGTCAGTACAATGAGCAGTTCTTC
CDR3 protein: CASSDPERGQYNEQFF

clone size: .
J gene: TRBJ2-4
V gene: TRBV4-3
D gene: TRBD2
CDR3 DNA: TGCGCCAGCAGCCAAGGCCTAGCGGGGGGGCCGTTCAACATTCAGCACTTC
CDR3 protein: CASSQGLAGGPFNIQHF

clone size: .
J gene: TRBJ2-1
V gene: TRBV5-1
D gene: TRBD1
CDR3 DNA: TGCGCCAGCAGCTTTACAGGGGACACCTACAATGAGCAGTTCTTC
CDR3 protein: CASSFTGDTYNEQFF

clone size: .
J gene: TRBJ2-7
V gene: TRBV19
D gene: TRBD2
CDR3 DNA: TGTGCCAGTAGTATAATTGCGGGAGTCGGCGGCTCCTACGAGCAGTACTTC
CDR3 protein: CASSIIAGVGGSYEQYF

clone size: .
J gene: TRBJ2-2
V gene: TRBV4-1
D gene: .
CDR3 DNA: TGCGCCAGCAGCCAAGAGGCGGGACCCGCTACCGGGGAGCTGTTTTTT
CDR3 protein: CASSQEAGPATGELFF

clone size: .
J gene: TRBJ1-4
V gene: TRBV6-6
D gene: .
CDR3 DNA: TGTGCCAGCAGTTACTCGAGCCGTGGGGCTGAAAAACTGTTTTTT
CDR3 protein: CASSYSSRGAEKLFF